Listed here are 2 T cell receptor beta chains from one sample, sequenced in a study of response to subunit inactivated influenza vaccine. TCRdb re-called the RT-PCR reads with MiXCR, one entry per CDR3 protein. The table shows 150,000 to 200,000 distinct CDR3 sequences, with approximately 12% occurring only once. The material sequenced was CD8+ T cells sorted from PBMCs, taken less than 30 months after vaccination. The origin of the receptors is a man aged 50 to 69 who received an inactivated influenza vaccine.

The CDR3 spells CSARVGGRAGEQFF. The CDR3 nucleotides are TGCAGTGCTAGAGTCGGCGGGAGGGCCGGTGAGCAGTTCTTC. The chain links TRBV20-1 to TRBJ2-1, with TRBD2 identical over 9 bases. Germline loops: CDR1 DFQATT, CDR2 SNEGSKA (reference sequence). Trimming at V came to 1 base and at J to 9 bases, leaving 7 bases not matched to a gene. The CDR3 extends over 14 amino acids.

Many counts were recorded for this clonotype. This chain joins TRBV27 and TRBJ2-7; possibly TRBD1 for D (5 bases). Germline V CDR1 and CDR2: MNHEY, SMNVEV (reference sequence). Between the trimmed V and J ends, which lost 2 bases and 5 bases, there was a span of 13 bases. This CDR3 region has 14 residues. The CDR3 DNA is TGTGCCAGCAGTTTAGGCACAGGAGCGAACGAGCAGTACTTC. This encodes CASSLGTGANEQYF.